These 32 T cell receptor beta chains share one sample of origin, sequenced in a study of tissue T cells after allogeneic stem cell transplantation. The time point is: mouse harvest day 7 after allogeneic transplant. The graft held 10^6 splenic CD5+ T cells and 10^7 T-cell-depleted bone marrow cells. The assay was immunoSEQ multiplex PCR, and TCRdb's table has in-frame clones only and misses some. The table records under 6,000 clones, roughly 47% of them present only once. Sequenced material: gut tissue. These receptors all come from a female BALB/c mouse given C57BL/6 T cells with graft-versus-host disease after an allogeneic hematopoietic cell transplant.

This clone was counted only a few times. The genes are named according to mouse. The read terminates 1 residue before the CDR3 end, so the remaining end is supplied by the germline J gene. V gene TRBV19 combines with J gene TRBJ2-4; 8 positions match TRBD2. The CDR3 runs to 16 residues. Germline-derived CDR1 and CDR2 are FNHDT and SITEND (reference sequence). V dropped 0 bases and J dropped 1; count of bases not matched to a gene: 4. CDR3 amino acids: CASSIGWGAGQNTLYF. The DNA read from the CDR3 is TGTGCCAGCAGTATAGGCTGGGGGGCTGGTCAAAACACCTTGTAC.

About this clone: Gene names and germline refer to mouse. With the read ending 1 residue before the CDR3 end, the germline J gene is used to fill in that end. The chain combines TRBV3 with TRBJ2-5; TRBD1 matches 7 bases. This CDR3 has 13 amino acids. Trimming cost V 4 bases and J 6 bases; bases outside gene matches: 4. Germline-derived CDR1 and CDR2 are SNHLY and FYNGKV (reference sequence). CDR3 in amino acids: CASSSTGDDTQYF. The CDR3 DNA, read in part, is TGTGCCAGCAGCTCCACAGGGGATGACACCCAGTAC.

Remarks on this clone: Gene names are the mouse ones. Sequencing ends 1 residue short of the CDR3 end; the germline J gene provides the rest. V gene TRBV12-1 combines with J gene TRBJ2-3; 7 bases fit TRBD1. V gave up 0 bases and J gave up 1 base; unmatched junction bases: 0. Per germline, CDR1 SGHSN and CDR2 HYEKVE. This CDR3 comprises 14 residues. The CDR3 loop reads CASSLGQGAETLYF. The covered CDR3 bases are TGTGCCAGCTCTCTCGGACAGGGTGCAGAAACGCTGTAT.

Note on this clone: The genes and germline here are from mouse. The read comes to an end 1 residue before the CDR3 does, leaving the germline J gene to fill in the end. The genes are TRBV26 and TRBJ2-7, with TRBD2 identical over 9 bases. Germline CDR1 reads KGHPV; CDR2 reads FQNQEV (reference sequence). The CDR3 consists of 14 residues. V gave up 2 bases and J gave up 5 bases; unmatched junction bases: 4. The DNA read from the CDR3 is TGTGCCAGCAGTCTGAATCTGGGGGGGGATGAACAGTAC. It is translated as CASSLNLGGDEQY. The whole CDR3 reads CASSLNLGGDEQYF. Full variable domain (remainder filled in from reference TRBV26 and TRBJ2-7): NSKVIQTPRYLVKGQGQKAKMRCIPEKGHPVVFWYQQNKNNEFKFLINFQNQEVLQQIDMTEKRFSAECPSNSPCSLEIQSSEAGDSALYLCASSLNLGGDEQYFGPGTRLTVL.

A remark on this clone: The genes and germline here are from mouse. Here the CDR3 reads CASSPQGANTGQLYF. The covered CDR3 bases are TGTGCCAGCAGCCCACAGGGGGCGAACACCGGGCAGCTCTAC. The chain recombines TRBV5 with TRBJ2-2; 9 bases are shared with TRBD1. The observed sequence ends 1 residue before the CDR3 terminus, with the missing tail filled in from the germline J gene. Germline assignment: CDR1 LGHNA and CDR2 YNLKQL (reference sequence). The junction had 2 bases not matched to a gene; V was cut back by 4 bases and J by 2 bases. The CDR3 runs to 15 residues.

In its sample, this clone was seen a few times. Gene names follow the mouse nomenclature. From the germline J gene comes the end of the CDR3, since the read stops 1 residue before it. The chain has TRBV2 and TRBJ1-2; D uncertain. V was clipped by 0 bases and J by 3 bases, with 5 bases between them. The CDR3 is 13 amino acids. CDR1 LGHNA and CDR2 YSYQKL come from the germline V gene. The CDR3 bases that were read are TGTGCCAGCAGCCAAGAGCCAGACTCCGACTACACC. It specifies CASSQEPDSDYT. The entire CDR3 reads CASSQEPDSDYTF.

In this sample, this clone turned up a few times. Genes and germline are mouse. The CDR3 extends 1 residue past the end of the read, so its final part is completed from the germline J gene. This rearrangement joins TRBV26 to TRBJ2-1; TRBD2 is a possible D gene (6 bases). This CDR3 has 14 residues. Trimming removed 6 bases from V and 1 base from J, with 10 bases in between. Per the germline V gene, CDR1 is KGHPV and CDR2 is FQNQEV (reference sequence). CDR3 region: CASSRLENYAEQFF. The covered CDR3 bases are TGTGCCAGCAGCCGACTGGAAAACTATGCTGAGCAGTTC.

This clone came up a few times. The gene symbols are mouse symbols. The sequence runs out 1 residue before the end of the CDR3; the remainder is reconstructed from the germline J gene. V is TRBV3 and J is TRBJ2-2, with 8 bases matching TRBD2. Trimming took 7 bases from V and 0 from J; bases not matched to a gene: 1. The germline V gene has CDR1 SNHLY and CDR2 FYNGKV (reference sequence). The CDR3 has 14 residues. CDR3: CASKTGANTGQLYF. The sequenced CDR3 bases are TGTGCCAGCAAGACTGGGGCAAACACCGGGCAGCTCTAC.

This clone was seen a few times. Each gene name is a mouse one. The read gets to within 1 residue of the CDR3 end, and the germline J gene fills in the rest. This chain links TRBV26 with TRBJ2-7; the match to TRBD1 covers 9 bases. This CDR3 has 13 residues. J lost 5 bases, V lost 2 bases, and 1 base had no gene match. Per the germline V gene, CDR1 is KGHPV and CDR2 is FQNQEV (reference sequence). The CDR3 sequence is CASSLGTGHEQYF. The CDR3 bases that were read are TGTGCCAGCAGTCTGGGGACAGGGCATGAACAGTAC. Drawing the rest from reference TRBV26 and TRBJ2-7, the complete variable domain is NSKVIQTPRYLVKGQGQKAKMRCIPEKGHPVVFWYQQNKNNEFKFLINFQNQEVLQQIDMTEKRFSAECPSNSPCSLEIQSSEAGDSALYLCASSLGTGHEQYFGPGTRLTVL.

Turning to this clone: Gene names denote mouse genes. The missing CDR3 end, 1 residue past where the read stops, is filled in from the germline J gene. The V call is TRBV26, the J call TRBJ2-5, with D possibly being TRBD1 or TRBD2 (5 bases each). CDR3 length: 13 residues. CDR1 and CDR2 (germline): KGHPV, FQNQEV (reference sequence). Deletions cut 6 bases from V and 0 bases from J, with 7 bases between. The DNA read from the CDR3 is TGTGCCAGCAGCCGGGACAACCAAGACACCCAGTAC. Protein product: CASSRDNQDTQY. The full CDR3 is CASSRDNQDTQYF.

There are a few counts of this clone. Any gene name here is a mouse gene name. The sequenced fragment ends 1 residue before the CDR3 boundary, so the rest is inferred from the germline J gene. The chain couples TRBV29 to TRBJ2-1, with TRBD2 as a possible D gene (6 bases). With 5 bases removed from V and 1 base from J, the gap between germline ends came to 9 bases. CDR3 length equals 14 residues. Germline V CDR1 and CDR2: MSHET, SYDVDS. CDR3 bases read: TGTGCTAGCAGTCCGACTGGAAACTATGCTGAGCAGTTC. It specifies CASSPTGNYAEQF. In full, the CDR3 reads CASSPTGNYAEQFF.

Note on this clone: Mouse germline and gene names are used. The CDR3 end falls 1 residue outside the read, so it is completed with the germline J gene. The same CDR3 is also encoded by other DNA sequences in this sample. This chain uses TRBV12-1 with TRBJ2-7; TRBD2 is a possible D gene (7 bases). Germline lookup yields CDR1 SGHSN and CDR2 HYEKVE. Trimming cost V 1 base and J 7 bases, with 10 bases left between them. The CDR3 consists of 12 residues. The CDR3: CASSLGGGEQYF. CDR3 DNA, as far as it was read: TGTGCCAGCTCTCTAGGGGGGGGAGAACAGTAC.

In regard to this clone: Germline and genes here are mouse. The DNA ends 1 residue before the CDR3 does, and the rest of the CDR3 is filled in from the germline J gene. V gene TRBV2 combines with J gene TRBJ2-7; no reliable D call. Germline CDR1 is LGHNA and CDR2 is YSYQKL. The V end was cut by 8 bases, the J end by 4 bases, with 15 bases between. There are 13 residues in the CDR3. CDR3 region: CASGLGKAYEQYF. CDR3 bases read: TGTGCCAGCGGGCTAGGGAAGGCTTATGAACAGTAC.

A note on this clone: Germline and genes: mouse. The read ends 1 residue before the CDR3 terminus; that terminus is restored from the germline J gene. The chain uses TRBV3 and TRBJ1-1, with unresolved D. This CDR3 comprises 14 residues. Per the germline V gene, CDR1 is SNHLY and CDR2 is FYNGKV (reference sequence). V was pared by 2 bases and J by 0 bases, with 7 bases between. The CDR3 loop is CASSLSQANTEVFF. CDR3 DNA, as far as it was read: TGTGCCAGCAGCTTATCACAAGCAAACACAGAAGTCTTC.

In regard to this clone: Gene names denote mouse genes. Sequencing ends 1 residue short of the CDR3 end; the germline J gene provides the rest. The rearrangement joins TRBV26 to TRBJ1-1, with TRBD1 matching 7 bases. The CDR3 totals 12 residues. V shed 6 bases and J 4 bases; nucleotides not matched to a gene: 2. Germline V lookup: CDR1 KGHPV, CDR2 FQNQEV (reference sequence). Partial CDR3 DNA: TGTGCCAGCAGCCGACAGGGCACAGAAGTCTTC. This encodes CASSRQGTEVF. The entire CDR3 sequence reads CASSRQGTEVFF.

This clone came up once. Mouse names are used for the genes. The DNA ends 1 residue before the CDR3 does, and the rest of the CDR3 is filled in from the germline J gene. The chain joins TRBV26 to TRBJ1-1; perhaps TRBD1 as D (5 bases). CDR1 and CDR2 (germline): KGHPV, FQNQEV (reference sequence). V was shortened by 3 bases and J by 3 bases, with 8 bases between the two germline ends. The CDR3 has 13 amino acids. The sequenced CDR3 bases are TGTGCCAGCAGTCTAGACAGAGACACAGAAGTCTTC. This encodes CASSLDRDTEVF. The whole CDR3 region reads CASSLDRDTEVFF. Complete variable domain (other parts from reference TRBV26 and TRBJ1-1): NSKVIQTPRYLVKGQGQKAKMRCIPEKGHPVVFWYQQNKNNEFKFLINFQNQEVLQQIDMTEKRFSAECPSNSPCSLEIQSSEAGDSALYLCASSLDRDTEVFFGKGTRLTVV.

The count of this clone is one. Gene names refer to mouse genes. The read ends 1 residue before the CDR3 terminus; that terminus is restored from the germline J gene. The chain links TRBV12-1 to TRBJ1-6, with D possibly matching TRBD1 (6 bases). TRBJ1-6 is designated an ORF whose function remains uncertain. V gave up 2 bases and J gave up 0 bases, with 10 bases separating them. This CDR3 spans 16 amino acids. Germline CDR1 is SGHSN and CDR2 is HYEKVE. The CDR3 here is CASSPGDNSYNSPLYF. The sequenced CDR3 bases are TGTGCCAGCTCTCCCGGGGACAATTCCTATAATTCGCCCCTCTAC.

In the case of this clone: Gene names are mouse gene names. The read ends 1 residue early relative to the CDR3; the germline J gene fills the gap. This sequence joins TRBV19 and TRBJ2-5; 13 bases fit TRBD2. Germline trimming cut 1 base from V and 6 bases from J; bases unmatched to any gene: 2. The germline gives CDR1 FNHDT, CDR2 SITEND (reference sequence). This CDR3 comprises 15 residues. This chain's CDR3 is CASSIRTGGADTQYF. The CDR3 bases that were read are TGTGCCAGCAGTATAAGGACTGGGGGGGCCGACACCCAGTAC.

Regarding this clone: Gene names denote mouse genes. The sequenced part of the CDR3 DNA is TGTGCCAGCAGCTTAGGGGGGCGGAACACAGAAGTCTTC. This sequence encodes CASSLGGRNTEVF. The complete CDR3 sequence is CASSLGGRNTEVFF. V usage is TRBV3 and J usage is TRBJ1-1; D may be TRBD1 (6 bases). The read falls 1 residue short of the CDR3 end, and the missing part is taken from the germline J gene. With 1 base removed from V and 1 base from J, the gap between germline ends came to 7 bases. From germline, CDR1 is SNHLY and CDR2 FYNGKV (reference sequence). This CDR3 contains 14 residues.

On this clone itself: The listed genes are named as in mouse. From the germline J gene comes the end of the CDR3, since the read stops 1 residue before it. Within the sample, other DNA sequences also encode this same CDR3. V and J are TRBV3 and TRBJ2-7, with TRBD1 identical over 7 bases. CDR1 is SNHLY and CDR2 is FYNGKV in the germline V gene (reference sequence). This CDR3 comprises 13 residues. Trimming took 6 bases from V and 0 from J; bases not matched to a gene: 2. CDR3 bases read: TGTGCCAGCAGACGACAGGGCTCCTATGAACAGTAC. Its protein is CASRRQGSYEQY. The full CDR3 protein is CASRRQGSYEQYF.

Concerning this clone itself: Any gene name here is a mouse gene name. Read coverage stops 1 residue before the CDR3 terminus; the germline J gene supplies the remainder. The V call is TRBV1, the J call TRBJ1-2, with 9 bases identical to TRBD1. This CDR3 has 15 residues. The J segment lost 0 bases and the V segment lost 2 bases, leaving 1 base of the junction unmatched. Germline V CDR1 and CDR2: NSQYPW, LRSPGD (reference sequence). The CDR3 reads CTCSARDRANSDYTF. Incomplete CDR3 DNA: TGCACCTGCAGTGCACGGGACAGGGCAAACTCCGACTACACC.

Note on this clone: Here the gene names and germline are mouse. The DNA ends 1 residue before the CDR3 does, and the rest of the CDR3 is filled in from the germline J gene. This chain joins TRBV15 and TRBJ2-7; the D gene is possibly TRBD1 (6 bases). CDR3 length: 14 residues. From germline, CDR1 is SGHND and CDR2 FRSKSL. V gave up 2 bases and J gave up 0 bases, with 8 bases separating them. CDR3: CASSLNRASYEQYF. The CDR3 DNA, read in part, is TGTGCCAGCAGTTTAAACAGGGCCTCCTATGAACAGTAC.

As regards this clone: Gene names are the mouse ones. From the germline J gene comes the end of the CDR3, since the read stops 1 residue before it. The V call is TRBV12-2, the J call TRBJ2-3; D unclear. The CDR3 runs to 14 residues. Trimming removed 2 bases from V and 0 bases from J, with 8 bases in between. Germline lookup yields CDR1 SGHLS and CDR2 HYDKME. CDR3 in amino acids: CASSRASSAETLYF. The sequenced part of the CDR3 DNA is TGTGCCAGCTCTCGGGCTTCTAGTGCAGAAACGCTGTAT.

On this clone: Gene labels here are mouse ones. Coverage ceases 1 residue before the CDR3 finishes, and the germline J gene fills in the end. The V and J genes are TRBV31 and TRBJ2-5, with 9 bases identical to TRBD2. Germline V gene data show CDR1 as GKSSPN and CDR2 as SITVG. There are 14 residues in the CDR3. V was clipped by 2 bases and J by 6 bases; unmatched bases: 6. The part of the CDR3 DNA that was read is TGTGCCTGGAGTTTCGGGACTGGGAGGGACACCCAGTAC. This sequence encodes CAWSFGTGRDTQY. The whole CDR3 is CAWSFGTGRDTQYF.

In the case of this clone: These gene names are mouse names. The read ends 1 residue before the CDR3 terminus; that terminus is restored from the germline J gene. The V call is TRBV13-3, the J call TRBJ2-5; D perhaps matches TRBD2 (5 bases). Trimming cost V 2 bases and J 1 base, with 5 bases left between them. The CDR3 is 13 amino acids. Germline CDR1 reads NNHDY; CDR2 reads SYVADS. The DNA read from the CDR3 is TGTGCCAGCAGTGAGACTGACCAAGACACCCAGTAC. This sequence encodes CASSETDQDTQY. The complete CDR3 protein is CASSETDQDTQYF. Filled out from reference TRBV13-3 and TRBJ2-5, the complete variable domain reads EAAVTQSPRSKVAVTGGKVTLSCHQTNNHDYMYWYRQDTGHGLRLIHYSYVADSTEKGDIPDGYKASRPSQENFSLILELASLSQTAVYFCASSETDQDTQYFGPGTRLLVL.

This clone was recorded once. Only one base separates this from a far larger clonotype, so it likely reflects a read error. The gene symbols are mouse symbols. From the germline J gene comes the end of the CDR3, since the read stops 1 residue before it. The chain recombines TRBV13-1 with TRBJ1-3; 7 bases are a match to TRBD1. V was clipped by 2 bases and J by 1 base; unmatched bases: 6. The CDR3 runs 16 residues. Germline assignment: CDR1 NSHNY and CDR2 SYGAGN. This CDR3 is CASSDAGQTSGNTLYF. The covered CDR3 bases are TGTGCCAGCAGTGACGCGGGACAGACATCTGGAAATACGCTCTAT.

This clone was observed a few times. Here the gene names and germline are mouse. The CDR3 end falls 1 residue outside the read, so it is completed with the germline J gene. The chain couples TRBV26 to TRBJ1-2, with 7 bases that match TRBD1. The V gene's germline CDR1 is KGHPV and CDR2 FQNQEV (reference sequence). The CDR3 loop spans 13 amino acids. V lost 6 bases to trimming and J lost 5 bases; unmatched junction nucleotides: 6. The CDR3 sequence is CASSRQGGSDYTF. The part of the CDR3 DNA that was read is TGTGCCAGCAGCCGACAGGGTGGGTCCGACTACACC. The whole variable domain, filled in from reference TRBV26 and TRBJ1-2, reads NSKVIQTPRYLVKGQGQKAKMRCIPEKGHPVVFWYQQNKNNEFKFLINFQNQEVLQQIDMTEKRFSAECPSNSPCSLEIQSSEAGDSALYLCASSRQGGSDYTFGSGTRLLVI.

A few counts support this clone. Gene names are mouse gene names. The observed sequence ends 1 residue before the CDR3 terminus, with the missing tail filled in from the germline J gene. V and J are TRBV15 and TRBJ2-4, with D uncertain. The CDR3 is made up of 12 amino acids. CDR1 is SGHND and CDR2 is FRSKSL in the germline V gene. Between the trimmed V and J ends, which lost 3 bases and 5 bases, there was a span of 6 bases. Partial CDR3 DNA: TGTGCCAGCAGTTTGGAAGGAAACACCTTGTAC. Its translation: CASSLEGNTLY. The entire CDR3 sequence reads CASSLEGNTLYF.

This clone was seen a few times. Here the gene names and germline are mouse. Read coverage stops 1 residue before the CDR3 terminus; the germline J gene supplies the remainder. V gene TRBV23 combines with J gene TRBJ1-2; the tabulated D call, TRBD1, remains unverified against the DNA. Germline V gives CDR1 KGHTA, CDR2 FQNQQP. There are 13 residues in the CDR3. The sequenced part of the CDR3 DNA is TGCTCCAGCAGTCAATCAGGGAACTCCGACTACACC. Amino acids: CSSSQSGNSDYT. The full CDR3 protein is CSSSQSGNSDYTF.

To note about this clone: The listed genes are named as in mouse. The CDR3 end is not reached by the read, which stops 1 residue before it; the germline J gene fills it in. V is TRBV16 and J is TRBJ1-6, with 7 bases that match TRBD1. TRBJ1-6 is known as an ORF, though its function is uncertain. CDR1 SGHSA and CDR2 FRNQAP come from the germline V gene. CDR3 length: 16 residues. With V trimmed by 5 bases and J by 0 bases, 4 bases remained unmatched. CDR3 in amino acids: CASSRRDSSYNSPLYF. The sequenced part of the CDR3 DNA is TGTGCAAGCAGCCGCAGGGACAGTTCCTATAATTCGCCCCTCTAC.

Of note for this clone: Mouse names are used for the genes. CDR3 DNA (partial): TGTGCCAGCAGTTTGGACGGTAACTATGCTGAGCAGTTC. Residues: CASSLDGNYAEQF. The whole CDR3 sequence is CASSLDGNYAEQFF. The chain recombines TRBV26 with TRBJ2-1; D gene unclear. From the germline J gene comes the end of the CDR3, since the read stops 1 residue before it. The CDR3 extends over 14 amino acids. CDR1 and CDR2 (germline): KGHPV, FQNQEV (reference sequence). V lost 5 bases, J lost 0 bases, and 8 bases lay in between. The full variable domain, in which reference TRBV26 and TRBJ2-1 provide the parts outside the CDR3, is NSKVIQTPRYLVKGQGQKAKMRCIPEKGHPVVFWYQQNKNNEFKFLINFQNQEVLQQIDMTEKRFSAECPSNSPCSLEIQSSEAGDSALYLCASSLDGNYAEQFFGPGTRLTVL.

Comments on this clone: Gene names denote mouse genes. The CDR3 goes on 1 residue after the read ends, and that part is filled in from the germline J gene. The V gene is TRBV26, the J gene TRBJ2-2; 7 bases map to TRBD1. The trim removed 5 bases at V and 2 bases at J, leaving 5 bases unmatched. Germline CDR1 is KGHPV and CDR2 is FQNQEV (reference sequence). This CDR3 is 15 amino acids long. This CDR3 reads CASSSQGRNTGQLYF. CDR3 bases read: TGTGCCAGCAGTTCACAGGGGAGGAACACCGGGCAGCTCTAC.